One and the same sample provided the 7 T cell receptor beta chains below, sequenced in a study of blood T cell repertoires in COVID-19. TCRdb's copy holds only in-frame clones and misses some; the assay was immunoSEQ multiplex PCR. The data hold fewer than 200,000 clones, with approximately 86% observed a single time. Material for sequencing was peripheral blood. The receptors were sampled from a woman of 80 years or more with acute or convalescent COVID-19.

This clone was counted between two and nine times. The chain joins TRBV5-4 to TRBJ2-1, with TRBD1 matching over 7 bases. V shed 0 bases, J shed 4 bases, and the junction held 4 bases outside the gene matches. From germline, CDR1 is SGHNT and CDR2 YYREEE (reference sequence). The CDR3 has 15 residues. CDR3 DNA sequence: TGTGCCAGCAGCTTGGGACAGGGTGGATACAATGAGCAGTTCTTC. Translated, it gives CASSLGQGGYNEQFF.

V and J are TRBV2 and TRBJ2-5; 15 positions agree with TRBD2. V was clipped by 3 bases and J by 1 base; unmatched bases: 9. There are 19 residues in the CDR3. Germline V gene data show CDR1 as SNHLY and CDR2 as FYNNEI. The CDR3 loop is CASSDGTSGGLHLQETQYF. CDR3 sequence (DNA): TGTGCCAGCAGTGACGGGACTAGCGGGGGGCTCCACCTCCAAGAGACCCAGTACTTC.

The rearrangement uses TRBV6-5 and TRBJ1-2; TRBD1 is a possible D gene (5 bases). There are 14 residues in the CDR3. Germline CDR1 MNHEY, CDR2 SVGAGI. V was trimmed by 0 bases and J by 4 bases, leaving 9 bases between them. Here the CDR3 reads CASSYSAGTYGYTF. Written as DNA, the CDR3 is TGTGCCAGCAGTTACTCGGCGGGGACCTATGGCTACACCTTC.

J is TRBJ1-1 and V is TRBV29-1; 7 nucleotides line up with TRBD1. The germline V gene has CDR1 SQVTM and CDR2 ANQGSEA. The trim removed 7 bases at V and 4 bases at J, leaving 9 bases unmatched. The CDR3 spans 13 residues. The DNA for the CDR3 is TGCAGCGGCGGAGGGGGCTTGCCCACTGAAGCTTTCTTT. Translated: CSGGGGLPTEAFF.

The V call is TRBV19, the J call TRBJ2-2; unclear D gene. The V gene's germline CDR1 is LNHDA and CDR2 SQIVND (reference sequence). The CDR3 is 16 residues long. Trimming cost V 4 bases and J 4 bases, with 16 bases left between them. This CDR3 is CASSTRGPPPTGELFF. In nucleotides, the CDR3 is TGTGCCAGTAGTACCCGCGGCCCACCCCCCACCGGGGAGCTGTTTTTT.

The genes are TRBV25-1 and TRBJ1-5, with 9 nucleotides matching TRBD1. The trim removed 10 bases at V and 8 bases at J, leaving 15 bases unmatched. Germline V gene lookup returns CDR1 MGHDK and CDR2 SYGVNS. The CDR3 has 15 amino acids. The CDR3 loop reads CAIPSPAGQGKPQHF. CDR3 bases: TGTGCCATCCCCAGCCCAGCAGGACAGGGGAAGCCCCAGCATTTT.

CDR3 sequence reads: CASRLVVGQFNQPQHF. The CDR3 DNA follows: TGTGCAAGTCGCTTGGTCGTAGGACAGTTCAATCAGCCCCAGCATTTT. The chain couples TRBV12-2 to TRBJ1-5; whether TRBD1, the table's D call, matches the DNA was not checked. TRBV12-2 is a documented pseudogene. CDR3 length: 16 amino acids.